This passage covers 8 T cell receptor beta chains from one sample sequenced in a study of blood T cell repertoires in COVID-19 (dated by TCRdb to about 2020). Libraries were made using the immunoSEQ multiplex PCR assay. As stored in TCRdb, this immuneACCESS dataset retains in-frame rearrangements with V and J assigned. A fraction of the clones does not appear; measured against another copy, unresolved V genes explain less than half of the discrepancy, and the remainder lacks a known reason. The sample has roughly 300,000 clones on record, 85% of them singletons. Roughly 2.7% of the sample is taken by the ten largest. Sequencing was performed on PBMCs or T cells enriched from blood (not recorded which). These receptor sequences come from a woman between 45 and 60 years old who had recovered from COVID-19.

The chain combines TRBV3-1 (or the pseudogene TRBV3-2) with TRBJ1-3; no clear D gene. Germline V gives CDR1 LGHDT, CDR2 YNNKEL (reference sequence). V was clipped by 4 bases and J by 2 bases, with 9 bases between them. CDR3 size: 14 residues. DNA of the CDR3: TGTGCCAGCAGCCTGTACAGCACTGGAAACACCATATATTTT. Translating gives CASSLYSTGNTIYF.

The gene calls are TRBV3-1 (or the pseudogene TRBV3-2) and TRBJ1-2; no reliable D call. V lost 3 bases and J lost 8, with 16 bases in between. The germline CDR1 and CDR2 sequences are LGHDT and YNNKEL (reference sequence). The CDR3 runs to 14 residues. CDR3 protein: CASSQLSGVYGYTF. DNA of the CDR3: TGTGCCAGCAGCCAGCTAAGCGGAGTTTACGGCTACACCTTC.

In DNA form, the CDR3 reads TGTGCCAGCAGTGAAGGACTGTCTCGGTTCTTC. Its protein product is CASSEGLSRFF. This chain connects TRBV6-1 to TRBJ2-1, with D unclear. The V end was cut by 1 base, the J end by 15 bases, with 10 bases between. This CDR3 has 11 residues. Germline CDR1 MNHNS, CDR2 SASEGT.

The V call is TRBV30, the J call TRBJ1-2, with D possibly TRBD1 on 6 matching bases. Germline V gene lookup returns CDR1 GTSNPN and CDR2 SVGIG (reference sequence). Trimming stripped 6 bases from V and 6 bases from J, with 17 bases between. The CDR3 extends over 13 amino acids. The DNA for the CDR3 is TGTGCCTGCCAGCTGGGGGCGCTGAATGGCTACACCTTC. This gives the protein CACQLGALNGYTF.

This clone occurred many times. The DNA of the CDR3 is TGTGCCAGCAGCGTAGAGGGAGGGTTCGGAATTTCACCCCTCCACTTT. Translated, it gives CASSVEGGFGISPLHF. V and J are TRBV9 and TRBJ1-6; D is uncertain. This CDR3 is built from 16 residues. V was trimmed by 0 bases and J by 9 bases, leaving 16 bases between them. CDR1 is SGDLS, CDR2 YYNGEE, per germline.

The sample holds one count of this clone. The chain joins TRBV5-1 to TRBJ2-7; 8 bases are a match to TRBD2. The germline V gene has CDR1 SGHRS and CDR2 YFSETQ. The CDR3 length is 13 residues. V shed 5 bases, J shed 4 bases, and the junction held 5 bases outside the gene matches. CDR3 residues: CASRGLVMYEQYF. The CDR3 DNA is TGCGCCAGCAGGGGACTAGTAATGTACGAGCAGTACTTC.

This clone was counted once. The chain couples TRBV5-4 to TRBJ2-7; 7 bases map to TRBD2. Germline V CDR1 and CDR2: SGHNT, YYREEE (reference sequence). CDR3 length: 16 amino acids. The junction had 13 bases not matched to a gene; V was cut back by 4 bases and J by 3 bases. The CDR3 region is CASSPISGGGNYEQYF. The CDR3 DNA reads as TGTGCCAGCAGCCCGATCTCGGGCGGGGGAAACTACGAGCAGTACTTC.

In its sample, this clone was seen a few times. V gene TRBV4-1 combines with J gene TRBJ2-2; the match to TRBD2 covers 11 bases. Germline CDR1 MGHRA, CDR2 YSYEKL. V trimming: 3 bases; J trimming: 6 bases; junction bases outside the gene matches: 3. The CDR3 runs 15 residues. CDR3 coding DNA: TGCGCCAGCAGCCAGACTAGCGGGATTCCCGGGGAGCTGTTTTTT. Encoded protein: CASSQTSGIPGELFF.